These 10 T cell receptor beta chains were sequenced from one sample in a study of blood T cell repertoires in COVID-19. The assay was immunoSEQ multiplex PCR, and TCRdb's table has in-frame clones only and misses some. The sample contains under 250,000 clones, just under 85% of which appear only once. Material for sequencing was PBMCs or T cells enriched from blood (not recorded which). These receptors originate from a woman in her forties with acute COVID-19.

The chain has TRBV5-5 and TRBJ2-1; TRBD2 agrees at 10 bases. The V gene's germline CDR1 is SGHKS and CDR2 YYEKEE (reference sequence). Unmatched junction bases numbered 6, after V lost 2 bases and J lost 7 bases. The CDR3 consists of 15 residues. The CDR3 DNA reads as TGTGCCAGCAGCTTCCTAGCGGGAGTTGAGAATGAGCAGTTCTTC. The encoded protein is CASSFLAGVENEQFF.

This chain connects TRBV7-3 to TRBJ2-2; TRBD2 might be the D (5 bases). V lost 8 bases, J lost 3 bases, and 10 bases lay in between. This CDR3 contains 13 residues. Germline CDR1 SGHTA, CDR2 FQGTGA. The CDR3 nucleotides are TGTGCCAGCGGTTTCGGGGACACCGGGGAGCTGTTTTTT. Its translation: CASGFGDTGELFF.

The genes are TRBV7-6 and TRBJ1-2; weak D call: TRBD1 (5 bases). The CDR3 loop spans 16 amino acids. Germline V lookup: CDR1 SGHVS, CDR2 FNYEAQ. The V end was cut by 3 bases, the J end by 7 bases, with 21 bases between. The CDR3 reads CASSLMTGTKAGGYTF. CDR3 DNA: TGTGCCAGCAGCTTGATGACCGGGACTAAAGCGGGTGGCTACACCTTC. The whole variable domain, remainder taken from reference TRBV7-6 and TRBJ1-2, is GAGVSQSPRYKVTKRGQDVALRCDPISGHVSLYWYRQALGQGPEFLTYFNYEAQQDKSGLPNDRFSAERPEGSISTLTIQRTEQRDSAMYRCASSLMTGTKAGGYTFGSGTRLTVV.

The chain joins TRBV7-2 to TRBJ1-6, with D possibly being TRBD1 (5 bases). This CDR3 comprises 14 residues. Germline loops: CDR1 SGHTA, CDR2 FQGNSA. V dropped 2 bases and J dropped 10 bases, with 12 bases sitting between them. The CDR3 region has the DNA TGTGCCAGCAGCTTACAGGGTAGTGGCTCACCCCTCCACTTT. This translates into CASSLQGSGSPLHF.

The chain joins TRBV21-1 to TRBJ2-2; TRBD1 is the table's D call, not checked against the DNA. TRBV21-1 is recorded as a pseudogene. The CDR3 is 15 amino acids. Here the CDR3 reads CASSKRQGNTGELFF. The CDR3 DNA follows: TGTGCCAGCAGCAAACGCCAGGGGAACACCGGGGAGCTGTTTTTT.

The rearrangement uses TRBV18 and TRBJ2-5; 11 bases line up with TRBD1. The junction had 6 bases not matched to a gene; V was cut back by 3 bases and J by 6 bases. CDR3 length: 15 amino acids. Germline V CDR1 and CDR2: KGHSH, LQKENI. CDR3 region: CASSPGTGGDKTQYF. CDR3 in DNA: TGTGCCAGCTCACCCGGGACAGGGGGGGACAAGACCCAGTACTTC.

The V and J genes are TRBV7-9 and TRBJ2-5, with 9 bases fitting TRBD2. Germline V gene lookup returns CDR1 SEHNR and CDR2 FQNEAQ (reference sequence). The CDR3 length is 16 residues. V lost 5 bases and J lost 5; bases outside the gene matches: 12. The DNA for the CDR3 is TGTGCCAGCAGCCCCAGGGGCGGGAGGGCCGCGGAGACCCAGTACTTC. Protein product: CASSPRGGRAAETQYF.

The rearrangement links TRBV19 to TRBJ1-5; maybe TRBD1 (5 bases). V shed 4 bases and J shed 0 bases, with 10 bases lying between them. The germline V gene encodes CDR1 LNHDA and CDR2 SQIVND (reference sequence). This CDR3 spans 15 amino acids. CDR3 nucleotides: TGTGCCAGTAGTACCCGGACAAGTAGCAATCAGCCCCAGCATTTT. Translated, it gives CASSTRTSSNQPQHF.

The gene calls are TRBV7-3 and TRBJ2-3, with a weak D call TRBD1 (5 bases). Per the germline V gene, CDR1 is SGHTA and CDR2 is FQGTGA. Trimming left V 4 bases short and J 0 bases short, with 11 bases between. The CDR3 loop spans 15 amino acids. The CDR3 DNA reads TGTGCCAGCAGCTCCACAGGTTCTAGCACAGATACGCAGTATTTT. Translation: CASSSTGSSTDTQYF.

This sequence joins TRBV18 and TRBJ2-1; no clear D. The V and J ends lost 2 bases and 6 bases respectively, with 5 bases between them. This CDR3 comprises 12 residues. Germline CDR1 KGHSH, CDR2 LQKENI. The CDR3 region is CASSPIGNEQFF. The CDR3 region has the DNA TGTGCCAGCTCACCAATCGGCAATGAGCAGTTCTTC.